These 28 T cell receptor beta chains originate from one sample sequenced in a study of cytomegalovirus exposure and HLA in healthy donors. Amplification used 60 Vbeta primers and 13 Jbeta primers. Clones were sequenced by immunoSEQ multiplex PCR, and TCRdb holds only the in-frame ones, with some missing. The table lists about 120,000 clones, roughly 80% of them singletons. Sequencing used PBMCs. The source is a female donor in good health and CMV-seropositive.

V gene TRBV6-5 combines with J gene TRBJ1-2; TRBD1 matches at 7 bases. The germline V gene has CDR1 MNHEY and CDR2 SVGAGI. The J segment lost 3 bases and the V segment lost 4 bases, leaving 11 bases of the junction unmatched. The CDR3 covers 16 residues. CDR3 protein: CASSSTLTGVDYGYTF. The CDR3 DNA is TGTGCCAGCAGTTCAACTTTAACAGGGGTGGACTATGGCTACACCTTC.

This chain uses TRBV7-3 with TRBJ2-3; a possible D gene is TRBD2 (6 bases). V shed 2 bases and J shed 1 base, with 13 bases lying between them. Germline CDR1 SGHTA, CDR2 FQGTGA. CDR3 length: 16 residues. CDR3 residues: CASSLSGEGRTDTQYF. The CDR3 DNA reads TGTGCCAGCAGCTTATCGGGGGAAGGTCGCACAGATACGCAGTATTTT.

The chain is built from TRBV19 and TRBJ2-2, with D perhaps matching TRBD2 (6 bases). Trimming shortened V by 8 bases and J by 0 bases, and 13 bases separated the two germline ends. The CDR3 extends over 15 amino acids. Germline V lookup: CDR1 LNHDA, CDR2 SQIVND (reference sequence). CDR3 loop: CASDPGDSNTGELFF. The CDR3 DNA reads as TGTGCCAGTGATCCCGGGGACTCGAACACCGGGGAGCTGTTTTTT.

Here the CDR3 DNA reads TGTGCCAGCAGCTTTCGCGGGGGGGGCAGGAACCGCGGGACTGAAGCTTTCTTT. Protein product: CASSFRGGGRNRGTEAFF. The V and J genes are TRBV7-9 and TRBJ1-1, with a tentative D call TRBD1 (6 bases). Germline V gives CDR1 SEHNR, CDR2 FQNEAQ (reference sequence). V was trimmed by 3 bases and J by 5 bases, leaving 25 bases between them. CDR3 length equals 18 residues.

J is TRBJ1-2 and V is TRBV19; TRBD1 agrees at 9 bases. This CDR3 spans 14 amino acids. Germline CDR1 LNHDA, CDR2 SQIVND (reference sequence). The V gene end was trimmed by 5 bases and the J gene end by 2 bases; junction bases not matched to a gene: 3. In nucleotides, the CDR3 is TGTGCCAGTAGTCCTGGACAGGGGAACTATGGCTACACCTTC. Amino acid sequence: CASSPGQGNYGYTF.

The sample holds a few counts of this clone. This same CDR3 is encoded by further DNA sequences in the sample. The chain couples TRBV5-1 to TRBJ1-6; 10 bases fit TRBD1. Per germline, CDR1 SGHRS and CDR2 YFSETQ. V was clipped by 4 bases and J by 7 bases; unmatched bases: 2. This CDR3 contains 14 residues. The CDR3 nucleotides read TGCGCCAGCAGCCCGGGACAGGGGAATTCACCCCTCCACTTT. Its translation: CASSPGQGNSPLHF.

The J gene is TRBJ2-3, the V gene TRBV5-1; weak D call: TRBD2 (6 bases). The CDR3 sequence is 15 residues long. Germline-derived CDR1 and CDR2 are SGHRS and YFSETQ. Trimming left V 4 bases short and J 2 bases short, with 14 bases between. The CDR3 protein is CASSAGSGHTDTQYF. The CDR3, as DNA: TGCGCCAGCAGCGCGGGTAGCGGACACACAGATACGCAGTATTTT.

The chain combines TRBV12-5 with TRBJ1-1, with TRBD1 as a possible D gene (5 bases). The length of the CDR3 is 13 residues. Germline CDR1 LGHNT, CDR2 FRNRAP. Trimming removed 0 bases at V and 4 bases at J, with 6 bases between. The DNA of the CDR3 is TGTGCTAGTGGTTTGGTAGGGGCCACTGAAGCTTTCTTT. Translation gives CASGLVGATEAFF.

The chain joins TRBV5-6 to TRBJ2-2; 9 nucleotides agree with TRBD1. Germline CDR1 and CDR2: SGHDT and YYEEEE. The V and J ends lost 9 bases and 3 bases, in that order; junction bases with no gene match: 6. CDR3 length: 14 amino acids. CDR3: CATRQGEYTGELFF. The CDR3 nucleotides read TGTGCCACCCGACAGGGGGAGTACACCGGGGAGCTGTTTTTT.

The V and J genes are TRBV5-1 and TRBJ2-2; tentative D call: TRBD1 (6 bases). The CDR3 has 14 amino acids. V lost 0 bases and J lost 6, with 9 bases in between. Per germline, CDR1 SGHRS and CDR2 YFSETQ. This CDR3 reads CASSLDAGAGELFF. CDR3 coding DNA: TGCGCCAGCAGCTTGGACGCAGGGGCCGGGGAGCTGTTTTTT.

V and J are TRBV27 and TRBJ1-6; 8 nucleotides align to TRBD1. The junction had 6 bases not matched to a gene; V was cut back by 4 bases and J by 7 bases. CDR1 and CDR2 from the germline V gene are MNHEY and SMNVEV (reference sequence). This CDR3 region has 15 residues. The CDR3 reads CASSSDRVGNSPLHF. The DNA of the CDR3 is TGTGCCAGCAGTTCGGACAGGGTAGGGAATTCACCCCTCCACTTT.

V gene TRBV25-1 combines with J gene TRBJ1-3; 10 nucleotides match TRBD1. V shed 2 bases and J 2 bases; nucleotides not matched to a gene: 3. The germline gives CDR1 MGHDK, CDR2 SYGVNS. The CDR3 is 16 amino acids. Written as DNA, the CDR3 is TGTGCCAGCAGTGAACGGGACAGGGGCCCTGGAAACACCATATATTTT. This encodes CASSERDRGPGNTIYF.

The chain uses TRBV5-6 and TRBJ1-5; TRBD1 agrees at 7 bases. The CDR3 spans 13 residues. The V and J ends lost 4 bases and 9 bases, in that order; junction bases with no gene match: 7. Germline V lookup: CDR1 SGHDT, CDR2 YYEEEE. Written as DNA, the CDR3 is TGTGCCAGCAGCACCAGGAGACAGGGGCCCCAGCATTTT. Protein: CASSTRRQGPQHF.

DNA of the CDR3: TGTGCCAGCTCACTCCTACAGGGAGCCTATGAAGCTTTCTTT. It yields the protein CASSLLQGAYEAFF. V and J are TRBV18 and TRBJ1-1; a possible D gene is TRBD1 (6 bases). Per the germline V gene, CDR1 is KGHSH and CDR2 is LQKENI. The CDR3 spans 14 residues. V lost 4 bases and J 7 bases, leaving 16 bases between the germline ends.

The V call is TRBV11-2, the J call TRBJ1-5; no definite D call. The CDR3 has 12 residues. Looked up from germline, CDR1 is SGHAT and CDR2 is FQNNGV. The ends were cut back, 1 base at V and 10 bases at J, with 8 bases in the middle. The CDR3, as DNA: TGTGCCAGCAGCTTAGGGGCCGGACCCCAGCATTTT. This codes for CASSLGAGPQHF.

This rearrangement joins TRBV5-1 to TRBJ1-4; D perhaps matches TRBD1 (6 bases). The CDR3 is made up of 16 amino acids. Trimming removed 4 bases from V and 6 bases from J, with 19 bases in between. CDR1 and CDR2 (germline): SGHRS, YFSETQ. CDR3 sequence reads: CASSLLAGARHEKLFF. In DNA, the CDR3 is TGCGCCAGCAGCCTCTTGGCAGGGGCGCGGCATGAAAAACTGTTTTTT.

The chain carries TRBV9 and TRBJ1-2; TRBD1 might be the D (6 bases). Germline CDR1 reads SGDLS; CDR2 reads YYNGEE. The CDR3 runs to 13 residues. V lost 0 bases, J lost 6 bases, and 9 bases lay in between. Here the CDR3 reads CASSVASGDGYTF. DNA of the CDR3: TGTGCCAGCAGCGTAGCTTCAGGGGATGGCTACACCTTC.

The rearrangement links TRBV14 to TRBJ2-3; perhaps TRBD2 as D (5 bases). V was shortened by 1 base and J by 4 bases, with 21 bases between the two germline ends. This CDR3 spans 18 amino acids. From germline, CDR1 is SGHDN and CDR2 FVKESK. The CDR3: CASSQGLLAHPTSDTQYF. As DNA, the CDR3 is TGTGCCAGCAGCCAAGGTCTCCTAGCTCATCCTACGTCAGATACGCAGTATTTT.

This clone has only a few counts. This chain joins TRBV19 and TRBJ1-1; 7 positions match TRBD1. The junction had 5 bases not matched to a gene; V was cut back by 3 bases and J by 1 base. Germline V lookup: CDR1 LNHDA, CDR2 SQIVND (reference sequence). This CDR3 region has 15 residues. CDR3 sequence reads: CASSMIGTANTEAFF. Written as DNA, the CDR3 is TGTGCCAGTAGTATGATTGGGACAGCGAACACTGAAGCTTTCTTT.

V and J are TRBV27 and TRBJ1-6; weak D call: TRBD1 (6 bases). Germline loops: CDR1 MNHEY, CDR2 SMNVEV (reference sequence). With 2 bases removed from V and 6 bases from J, the gap between germline ends came to 11 bases. The CDR3 spans 15 residues. This CDR3 reads CASSLTGIGNSPLHF. In DNA form, the CDR3 reads TGTGCCAGCAGTTTAACAGGGATTGGTAATTCACCCCTCCACTTT.

The chain has TRBV19 and TRBJ2-7, with D perhaps TRBD2 (7 bases). Germline V lookup: CDR1 LNHDA, CDR2 SQIVND (reference sequence). CDR3 length: 15 residues. V was shortened by 2 bases and J by 3 bases, with 14 bases between the two germline ends. The CDR3 DNA follows: TGTGCCAGTAGTATAAGGGGGGGTAGGAACTACGAGCAGTACTTC. It encodes CASSIRGGRNYEQYF.

The chain employs TRBV6-5 and TRBJ1-3; tentatively, D is TRBD1 (6 bases). The CDR3 loop spans 15 amino acids. V lost 6 bases and J 4 bases, leaving 16 bases between the germline ends. Germline loops: CDR1 MNHEY, CDR2 SVGAGI. The CDR3 nucleotides read TGTGCCAGCAGGATAACCCCGGACAGAGGAAACACCATATATTTT. Its translation is CASRITPDRGNTIYF.

V is TRBV19 and J is TRBJ2-3; a weak D match, TRBD2 (6 bases). The germline V and J ends were trimmed by 0 bases and 0 bases, with 13 bases remaining between them. The CDR3 loop spans 17 amino acids. Germline CDR1 and CDR2: LNHDA and SQIVND (reference sequence). CDR3 bases: TGTGCCAGTAGTATAGAGGGGCTAGCGAGTAGCACAGATACGCAGTATTTT. Its translation: CASSIEGLASSTDTQYF.

This chain uses TRBV15 with TRBJ1-2, with a tentative D call TRBD1 (5 bases). The germline gives CDR1 LNHNV, CDR2 YYDKDF (reference sequence). With 5 bases removed from V and 7 bases from J, the gap between germline ends came to 20 bases. This CDR3 is built from 15 residues. The CDR3 DNA is TGTGCCACCAGCCCCACCGGGCGGGGGAGAGGTGGCTACACCTTC. Translated, it gives CATSPTGRGRGGYTF. The full variable domain, rest sourced from reference TRBV15 and TRBJ1-2, is DAMVIQNPRYQVTQFGKPVTLSCSQTLNHNVMYWYQQKSSQAPKLLFHYYDKDFNNEADTPDNFQSRRPNTSFCFLDIRSPGLGDTAMYLCATSPTGRGRGGYTFGSGTRLTVV.

CDR3 nucleotides: TGTGCCAGCAGTTACTTAACAGGGGAAGCCTACAAGCAGTACTTC. Amino acids: CASSYLTGEAYKQYF. The rearrangement uses TRBV6-6 and TRBJ2-5; 7 nucleotides line up with TRBD1. V shed 1 base and J 11 bases; nucleotides not matched to a gene: 13. This CDR3 region has 15 residues. Per germline, CDR1 MNHNY and CDR2 SVGAGI (reference sequence).

V gene TRBV7-9 combines with J gene TRBJ1-6; 9 bases are shared with TRBD1. V lost 3 bases, J lost 9 bases, and 6 bases stayed unmatched. The length of the CDR3 is 15 residues. CDR1 and CDR2 from the germline V gene are SEHNR and FQNEAQ (reference sequence). This chain's CDR3 is CASSLSGTGTSPLHF. CDR3 sequence (DNA): TGTGCCAGCAGCTTGAGTGGGACAGGGACTTCACCCCTCCACTTT.

The chain joins TRBV11-2 to TRBJ2-1, with 12 bases aligning to TRBD2. Germline V gives CDR1 SGHAT, CDR2 FQNNGV. V shed 0 bases and J 15 bases; nucleotides not matched to a gene: 15. This CDR3 spans 17 amino acids. The CDR3 here is CASSLDTATRLAGAPFF. The CDR3 DNA is TGTGCCAGCAGCTTAGATACGGCGACGCGACTAGCGGGGGCCCCGTTCTTC.

This clone came up once. V usage is TRBV11-3 and J usage is TRBJ1-1; possible D gene TRBD1, 5 bases. Germline assignment: CDR1 SGHNT and CDR2 YENEEA. The V end lost 5 bases, the J end lost 5 bases, and 15 bases lay between the germline ends. This CDR3 has 14 residues. The CDR3 here is CASSLFRGGTEAFF. The CDR3 region has the DNA TGTGCCAGCAGCCTGTTCCGGGGGGGGACTGAAGCTTTCTTT.